The next 3 T cell receptor beta chains were all read from a single sample in a study of shared clonotypes between healthy human individuals. Repertoires were generated with immunoSEQ multiplex PCR, while TCRdb's copy carries only in-frame clones and drops some. The table lists 200,000 to 250,000 clones, approximately 65% of them singletons. The sample comprised memory CD4+ T cells sorted from blood. As for subset: CD45RA-negative fraction. These receptors came from a man under 40 in good health.

This chain's CDR3 is CASSSISEGEAFF. The CDR3 region has the DNA TGCGCCAGCAGCTCAATCTCGGAGGGTGAAGCTTTCTTT. The chain is built from TRBV5-1 and TRBJ1-1; D uncertain. Trimming pared 3 bases from V and 7 bases from J, leaving 13 bases between. Germline assignment: CDR1 SGHRS and CDR2 YFSETQ. The CDR3 sequence is 13 residues long.

The chain joins TRBV4-3 to TRBJ2-3; D perhaps matches TRBD1 (6 bases). Per germline, CDR1 LGHNA and CDR2 YSLEER. The CDR3 is made up of 13 amino acids. The V and J ends lost 3 bases and 4 bases respectively, with 8 bases between them. In DNA, the CDR3 is TGCGCCAGCAGCCAGAGACAGGCAGATACGCAGTATTTT. As protein: CASSQRQADTQYF.

This clone has a handful of counts. The rearrangement links TRBV23-1 to TRBJ2-1; D uncertain. TRBV23-1 is marked as an open reading frame, function uncertain. This CDR3 is 9 amino acids long. Trimming left V 11 bases short and J 7 bases short, with 6 bases between. CDR3 nucleotide sequence: TGCGCCGCCAAAAATGAGCAGTTCTTC. It yields the protein CAAKNEQFF.